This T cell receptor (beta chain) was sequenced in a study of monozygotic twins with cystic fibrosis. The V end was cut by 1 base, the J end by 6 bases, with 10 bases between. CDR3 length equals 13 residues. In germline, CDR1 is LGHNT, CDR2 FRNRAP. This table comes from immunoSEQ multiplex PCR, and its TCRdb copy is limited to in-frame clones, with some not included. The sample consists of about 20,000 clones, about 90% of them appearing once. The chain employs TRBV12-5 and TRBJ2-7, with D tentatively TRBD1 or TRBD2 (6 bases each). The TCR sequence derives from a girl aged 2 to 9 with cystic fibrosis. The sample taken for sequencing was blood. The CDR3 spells CASGLEGGSEQYF. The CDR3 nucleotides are TGTGCTAGTGGTTTGGAGGGGGGAAGCGAGCAGTACTTC.